This is a list of T cell receptor beta chains from one sample in a study of long-term antiretroviral therapy in people with HIV. Data came from immunoSEQ multiplex PCR; TCRdb stores just in-frame clones and leaves some out. The table shows tens of thousands of clones, with about 95% occurring only once. Sample: unsorted PBMCs, taken 3.7 years after starting antiretroviral therapy. The receptor source for this set is a woman aged 45-65 years with HIV. The CDR3 runs from the conserved cysteine through the conserved F or W. D genes are given only for firm matches. Clone size, where shown, is once, few, many, or a class for clones that have expanded.

J gene | D gene | clone size | V gene | CDR3 protein | CDR3 DNA
TRBJ1-2 | TRBD1 | - | TRBV27 | CASSIPGTGNYGYTF | TGTGCCAGCAGTATACCCGGGACAGGGAACTATGGCTACACCTTC
TRBJ1-1 | TRBD1 | few | TRBV19 | CATDDRVGPEAFF | TGTGCCACCGACGACAGGGTAGGGCCTGAAGCTTTCTTT
TRBJ2-5 | - | - | TRBV2 | CASSGPSETATQYF | TGTGCCAGCAGTGGACCATCTGAAACGGCGACCCAGTACTTC
TRBJ1-5 | TRBD1 | once | TRBV6-4 | CASSETGGTQPQHF | TGTGCCAGCAGTGAAACAGGGGGCACTCAGCCCCAGCATTTT
TRBJ1-1 | TRBD1 | - | TRBV7-6 | CASSPGTGTEAFF | TGTGCCAGCAGCCCCGGGACAGGCACTGAAGCTTTCTTT
TRBJ2-5 | TRBD2 | - | TRBV9 | CASSVGASGGPQETQYF | TGTGCCAGCAGCGTAGGAGCTAGCGGGGGCCCCCAAGAGACCCAGTACTTC
TRBJ2-1 | - | - | TRBV5-1 | CASSLGQLYNEQFF | TGCGCCAGCAGCTTGGGACAGCTATACAATGAGCAGTTCTTC
TRBJ2-3 | TRBD2 | - | TRBV5-1 | CASSLGSSGGAPDTQYF | TGCGCCAGCAGCTTGGGATCTAGCGGGGGGGCGCCAGATACGCAGTATTTT
TRBJ2-3 | TRBD2 | - | TRBV7-3 | CASSQAGGPTDTQYF | TGTGCCAGCAGCCAAGCGGGGGGGCCCACAGATACGCAGTATTTT
TRBJ2-3 | - | - | TRBV10-3 | CAISEKRGVTDTQYF | TGTGCCATCAGTGAAAAAAGGGGCGTCACAGATACGCAGTATTTT
TRBJ1-5 | - | - | TRBV19 | CASRSPQGPSNQPQHF | TGTGCCAGTAGATCACCACAGGGCCCAAGCAATCAGCCCCAGCATTTT
TRBJ1-1 | - | - | TRBV27 | CASSREMNTEAFF | TGTGCCAGCAGTCGGGAAATGAACACTGAAGCTTTCTTT
TRBJ2-3 | - | - | TRBV5-1 | CASSLELGIRTQYF | TGCGCCAGCAGCTTGGAATTAGGGATACGTACGCAGTATTTT
TRBJ2-1 | - | - | TRBV4-2 | CASSPVVTENNEQFF | TGTGCCAGCAGCCCGGTCGTGACAGAAAACAATGAGCAGTTCTTC
TRBJ1-4 | - | - | TRBV6-6 | CASSPPGRGNEKLFF | TGTGCCAGCAGTCCTCCAGGGAGGGGGAATGAAAAACTGTTTTTT
TRBJ1-3 | - | - | TRBV6-5 | CASSPSGGSGNTIYF | TGTGCCAGCAGTCCTTCGGGGGGTTCCGGAAACACCATATATTTT
TRBJ1-5 | - | - | TRBV27 | CASSLRTDRNQPQHF | TGTGCCAGCAGTTTAAGGACGGATCGCAATCAGCCCCAGCATTTT
TRBJ2-7 | - | once | TRBV30 | CAWSRRGGVQNEQYF | TGTGCCTGGAGTCGGAGGGGCGGGGTACAGAACGAGCAGTACTTC
TRBJ1-5 | TRBD1 | - | TRBV7-2 | CASSLYEGASQPQHF | TGTGCCAGCAGCTTATATGAGGGGGCGAGTCAGCCCCAGCATTTT
TRBJ1-2 | - | - | TRBV11-2 | CASSLDQGLENTF | TGTGCCAGCAGCTTAGATCAGGGGCTTGAGAACACCTTC
TRBJ2-1 | TRBD2 | - | TRBV6-1 | CASLVGLFAYNEQFF | TGTGCCAGCCTAGTGGGACTATTCGCCTACAATGAGCAGTTCTTC
TRBJ1-1 | - | - | TRBV7-2 | CASSLIQGQTEAFF | TGTGCCAGCAGCTTAATTCAGGGTCAGACTGAAGCTTTCTTT
TRBJ2-3 | - | - | TRBV29-1 | CSVEQSGVDTQYF | TGCAGCGTTGAACAGTCGGGGGTAGATACGCAGTATTTT
TRBJ2-2 | - | - | TRBV11-2 | CASSLRQDRGELFF | TGTGCCAGCAGCTTAAGACAGGATAGGGGGGAGCTGTTTTTT
TRBJ1-1 | - | - | TRBV7-9 | CASSLVPADTEAFF | TGTGCCAGCAGCTTAGTACCAGCCGACACTGAAGCTTTCTTT
TRBJ2-7 | - | - | TRBV27 | CASRASYEQYF | TGTGCCAGCCGAGCTTCCTACGAGCAGTACTTC
TRBJ2-3 | - | few | TRBV9 | CASSVGHTTDTQYF | TGTGCCAGCAGCGTAGGACATACCACAGATACGCAGTATTTT
TRBJ2-7 | TRBD1 | - | TRBV30 | CAWGTGSSYEQYF | TGTGCCTGGGGGACAGGGAGCTCCTACGAGCAGTACTTC
TRBJ1-2 | TRBD1 | - | TRBV15 | CATHSGQGYGYTF | TGTGCCACCCATTCGGGACAGGGATATGGCTACACCTTC
TRBJ2-1 | - | - | TRBV19 | CASKTVNSYNEQFF | TGTGCCAGTAAGACAGTTAATTCCTACAATGAGCAGTTCTTC